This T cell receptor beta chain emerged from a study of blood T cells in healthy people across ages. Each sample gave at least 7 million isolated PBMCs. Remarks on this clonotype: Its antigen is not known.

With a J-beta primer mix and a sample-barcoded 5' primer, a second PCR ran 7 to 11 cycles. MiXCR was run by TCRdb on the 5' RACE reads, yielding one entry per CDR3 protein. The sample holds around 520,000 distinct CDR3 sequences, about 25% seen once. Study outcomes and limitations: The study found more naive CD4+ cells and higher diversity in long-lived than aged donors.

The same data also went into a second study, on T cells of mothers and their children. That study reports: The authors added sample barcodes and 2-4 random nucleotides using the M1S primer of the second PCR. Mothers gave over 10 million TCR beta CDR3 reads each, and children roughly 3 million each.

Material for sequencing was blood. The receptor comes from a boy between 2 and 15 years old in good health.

CDR3: CSALMGGENIQYF. The CDR3 DNA reads as TGCAGTGCATTGATGGGGGGGGAAAACATTCAGTACTTC. This rearrangement joins TRBV20-1 to TRBJ2-4; 7 nucleotides line up with TRBD2. The germline V gene encodes CDR1 DFQATT and CDR2 SNEGSKA (reference sequence). Trimming cost V 6 bases and J 5 bases; bases outside gene matches: 7. The CDR3 has 13 residues.